What follows are 19 T cell receptor beta chains derived from one specimen sequenced in a study of OX40 agonist ivuxolimab in advanced cancers. Generated by immunoSEQ multiplex PCR, the TCRdb table keeps only in-frame clones and is missing some. The sample comprises fewer than 85,000 clones, about 88% of which are singletons, and 0.7% to 1% rests with the top ten. The material sequenced was CD4+ or CD8+ T cells sorted from blood, taken in a trial of the OX40 agonist ivuxolimab. These receptors all stem from an adult with an advanced solid tumor such as melanoma, head and neck, liver or kidney cancer.

V usage is TRBV9 and J usage is TRBJ2-3, with D unresolved. This CDR3 comprises 13 residues. Germline CDR1 and CDR2: SGDLS and YYNGEE. V gave up 4 bases and J gave up 3 bases, with 9 bases separating them. Written as DNA, the CDR3 is TGTGCCAGCAGCCTCAATCCAACAGATACGCAGTATTTT. Translating gives CASSLNPTDTQYF.

This clone was counted a few times. CDR3 loop: CASSLMGTDEAFF. CDR3 coding DNA: TGTGCCAGCAGCCTCATGGGGACGGATGAAGCTTTCTTT. This rearrangement joins TRBV7-3 to TRBJ1-1; TRBD1 is a possible D gene (5 bases). The germline V gene has CDR1 SGHTA and CDR2 FQGTGA. The CDR3 sequence is 13 residues long. V lost 5 bases and J 7 bases, leaving 14 bases between the germline ends. Supplemented by reference TRBV7-3 and TRBJ1-1, the full variable domain reads GAGVSQTPSNKVTEKGKYVELRCDPISGHTALYWYRQSLGQGPEFLIYFQGTGAADDSGLPNDRFFAVRPEGSVSTLKIQRTERGDSAVYLCASSLMGTDEAFFGQGTRLTVV.

The V and J genes are TRBV18 and TRBJ2-1; 12 nucleotides match TRBD2. Germline V CDR1 and CDR2: KGHSH, LQKENI. This CDR3 has 15 residues. V was pared by 4 bases and J by 8 bases, with 6 bases of the junction left unmatched. CDR3 coding DNA: TGTGCCAGCTCACAGACTAGCGGGGGAGGGCATGAGCAGTTCTTC. Translation gives CASSQTSGGGHEQFF.

The chain has TRBV5-8 and TRBJ2-1; D gene uncertain. Germline-derived CDR1 and CDR2 are SGHTS and YDEGEE. The CDR3 is 14 amino acids. Trimming left V 0 bases short and J 5 bases short, with 9 bases between. The CDR3 DNA reads TGTGCCAGCAGCTTGGGACCTCGGGACAATGAGCAGTTCTTC. This sequence encodes CASSLGPRDNEQFF.

J is TRBJ1-1 and V is TRBV19; 7 bases agree with TRBD1. The germline CDR1 and CDR2 sequences are LNHDA and SQIVND (reference sequence). This CDR3 comprises 12 residues. The J segment lost 10 bases and the V segment lost 5 bases, leaving 7 bases of the junction unmatched. The CDR3 sequence: CASSYDRASAFF. CDR3 coding DNA: TGTGCCAGTAGTTACGACAGGGCCTCAGCTTTCTTT.

V gene TRBV5-4 combines with J gene TRBJ1-3; possibly TRBD1 for D (6 bases). Germline values: CDR1 SGHNT, CDR2 YYREEE (reference sequence). V was trimmed by 1 base and J by 7 bases, leaving 15 bases between them. The length of the CDR3 is 15 residues. The CDR3 protein is CASSLRQAGGNTIYF. CDR3 coding DNA: TGTGCCAGCAGCTTGCGACAGGCCGGCGGGAACACCATATATTTT. Full variable domain (rest looked up from reference TRBV5-4 and TRBJ1-3): ETGVTQSPTHLIKTRGQQVTLRCSSQSGHNTVSWYQQALGQGPQFIFQYYREEENGRGNFPPRFSGLQFPNYSSELNVNALELDDSALYLCASSLRQAGGNTIYFGEGSWLTVV.

The chain employs TRBV15 and TRBJ2-3; the D gene is possibly TRBD2 (5 bases). The length of the CDR3 is 11 residues. Germline V gene data show CDR1 as LNHNV and CDR2 as YYDKDF (reference sequence). The V end lost 4 bases, the J end lost 7 bases, and 6 bases lay between the germline ends. The CDR3, as DNA: TGTGCCACCAGCAACGGGAATACGCAGTATTTT. Its protein product is CATSNGNTQYF. The whole variable domain, filled in from reference TRBV15 and TRBJ2-3, reads DAMVIQNPRYQVTQFGKPVTLSCSQTLNHNVMYWYQQKSSQAPKLLFHYYDKDFNNEADTPDNFQSRRPNTSFCFLDIRSPGLGDTAMYLCATSNGNTQYFGPGTRLTVL.

The V and J genes are TRBV18 and TRBJ2-1, with TRBD2 matching over 7 bases. Germline V gives CDR1 KGHSH, CDR2 LQKENI. The CDR3 consists of 14 residues. J lost 3 bases, V lost 5 bases, and 4 bases had no gene match. The CDR3, as DNA: TGTGCCAGCTCATCCACTAGCGTCTACAATGAGCAGTTCTTC. Its protein is CASSSTSVYNEQFF.

The chain uses TRBV28 and TRBJ2-1; tentatively, D is TRBD1 (5 bases). In germline, CDR1 is MDHEN, CDR2 SYDVKM. V lost 2 bases and J lost 0, with 11 bases in between. This CDR3 comprises 16 residues. For the CDR3, the DNA is TGTGCCAGCAGTTTAGGGGCGCATAGCTCCTACAATGAGCAGTTCTTC. Protein: CASSLGAHSSYNEQFF.

Remarks on this clone: The junction differs from germline at one of its ends, possibly a read error. The identical CDR3 is also encoded by other nucleotide sequences in the sample. The chain recombines TRBV11-2 with TRBJ1-2; 7 positions agree with TRBD1. Germline V gene sequence: CDR1 SGHAT, CDR2 FQNNGV. The CDR3 extends over 13 amino acids. The CDR3 DNA sequence: TGTGCCAGTAGCCCCGGGAGACAGGGCACCAAATCCTTC. It translates to CASSPGRQGTKSF.

This clone has just one count. The V gene is TRBV2, the J gene TRBJ2-7; no definite D call. Trimming stripped 8 bases from V and 0 bases from J, with 14 bases between. The V gene's germline CDR1 is SNHLY and CDR2 FYNNEI. CDR3 size: 14 residues. This chain's CDR3 is CASLISRSSYEQYF. CDR3 in DNA: TGTGCCAGCCTCATTAGCAGGAGCTCCTACGAGCAGTACTTC. Drawing the rest from reference TRBV2 and TRBJ2-7, the complete variable domain is EPEVTQTPSHQVTQMGQEVILRCVPISNHLYFYWYRQILGQKVEFLVSFYNNEISEKSEIFDDQFSVERPDGSNFTLKIRSTKLEDSAMYFCASLISRSSYEQYFGPGTRLTVT.

This clone was recorded once. The chain employs TRBV4-1 and TRBJ2-6; D uncertain. V lost 2 bases and J 1 base, leaving 6 bases between the germline ends. Germline V gene lookup returns CDR1 MGHRA and CDR2 YSYEKL. The CDR3 loop spans 15 amino acids. The CDR3 sequence is CASSQPGSGANVLTF. In DNA form, the CDR3 reads TGCGCCAGCAGCCAACCCGGGTCTGGGGCCAACGTCCTGACTTTC.

The chain joins TRBV5-6 to TRBJ1-3; D gene uncertain. The V and J ends lost 4 bases and 2 bases respectively, with 13 bases between them. The CDR3 spans 15 residues. CDR1 and CDR2 from the germline V gene are SGHDT and YYEEEE. The CDR3 DNA is TGTGCCAGCAGCCCCCTTTCCGGCCCTGGAAACACCATATATTTT. Its protein product is CASSPLSGPGNTIYF. The entire variable domain, with the rest obtained from reference TRBV5-6 and TRBJ1-3, is as follows: DAGVTQSPTHLIKTRGQQVTLRCSPKSGHDTVSWYQQALGQGPQFIFQYYEEEERQRGNFPDRFSGHQFPNYSSELNVNALLLGDSALYLCASSPLSGPGNTIYFGEGSWLTVV.

This clone was recorded only once. The rearrangement links TRBV10-3 to TRBJ1-2, with a tentative D call TRBD1 (6 bases). The germline V gene encodes CDR1 ENHRY and CDR2 SYGVKD. Between the trimmed V and J ends, which lost 3 bases and 7 bases, there was a span of 15 bases. The CDR3 has 14 amino acids. CDR3 residues: CAISEGRGSLGYTF. The CDR3 DNA reads TGTGCCATCAGTGAAGGCAGGGGCTCCCTTGGCTACACCTTC.

A single count supports this clone. The chain combines TRBV10-3 with TRBJ2-1; D call uncertain. V was cut by 5 bases and J by 5 bases, with 16 bases left in between. Germline CDR1 reads ENHRY; CDR2 reads SYGVKD. This CDR3 region has 15 residues. In DNA, the CDR3 is TGTGCCATCAGTCCGGGCCAAAGAGCCCACAATGAGCAGTTCTTC. It codes for CAISPGQRAHNEQFF.

This sequence joins TRBV7-8 and TRBJ2-1; D tentatively fits TRBD1 or TRBD2 (6 bases each). Trimming stripped 1 base from V and 2 bases from J, with 12 bases between. Looked up from germline, CDR1 is SGHVS and CDR2 is FQNEAQ. The CDR3 totals 16 residues. Here the CDR3 reads CASSLEEGGTYNEQFF. The CDR3, as DNA: TGTGCCAGCAGCTTAGAGGAGGGGGGTACCTACAATGAGCAGTTCTTC.

The genes are TRBV5-1 and TRBJ2-1; a weak D match, TRBD1 (6 bases). Germline CDR1 is SGHRS and CDR2 is YFSETQ. The V end lost 1 base, the J end lost 7 bases, and 15 bases lay between the germline ends. This CDR3 spans 15 amino acids. This chain's CDR3 is CASSLSGQKGNEQFF. CDR3 DNA sequence: TGCGCCAGCAGCTTGTCGGGACAAAAAGGGAATGAGCAGTTCTTC.

J is TRBJ2-2 and V is TRBV9; a weak D match, TRBD1 (6 bases). The CDR3 consists of 15 residues. Between the trimmed V and J ends, which lost 2 bases and 2 bases, there was a span of 10 bases. From germline, CDR1 is SGDLS and CDR2 YYNGEE. CDR3 coding DNA: TGTGCCAGCAGCGTGACAGGAGGAAACACCGGGGAGCTGTTTTTT. It yields the protein CASSVTGGNTGELFF.

The genes are TRBV6-1 and TRBJ2-3; 9 bases are a match to TRBD1. CDR1 and CDR2 from the germline V gene are MNHNS and SASEGT. CDR3 size: 12 residues. V trimming: 0 bases; J trimming: 14 bases; junction bases outside the gene matches: 3. The CDR3 loop reads CASSEAGTGRYF. DNA of the CDR3: TGTGCCAGCAGTGAAGCGGGGACAGGGAGGTATTTT.